This T cell receptor (beta chain) was sequenced in a study of T-cell reconstitution after alpha-beta-depleted transplantation in children. For TCRbeta, the library was prepared with unique molecular identifiers. TCRdb processed the PCR reads anew with MiXCR; each CDR3 protein has one entry. The sample comprises more than 200,000 distinct CDR3 sequences, about 25% of which are singletons, and about 2.6% rests with the top ten. The CDR3 covers 15 residues. In germline, CDR1 is SGHTA, CDR2 FQGNSA. Regarding this clonotype: No antigen is known for it. A much larger clone sits a single nucleotide away, making a read error possible.

General observations from the study: Expanded clones from the graft, numbering several hundred, reportedly supplied alpha-beta T cells about two months after transplant. Counts and diversity of T cells one year after transplant came mostly from newly produced T cells. There were some patients whose high TCRbeta diversity at day 60 came from surviving recipient T cells and thymic progenitors.

The sequence was obtained from a girl aged 2-15 years with Fanconi anemia, due to receive a stem cell transplant. This chain joins TRBV7-2 and TRBJ2-3; D is perhaps TRBD2 (7 bases). This material consisted of PBMCs, taken before TCRalphabeta/CD19-depleted stem cell transplant. The CDR3 region is CASSQAGHNTDTQNF. CDR3 DNA sequence: TGTGCCAGCAGCCAAGCGGGACACAACACAGATACGCAGAATTTT.